This entry lists 7 T cell receptor beta chains sequenced from one sample in a study of blood T cell repertoires in COVID-19. This table comes from immunoSEQ multiplex PCR, and its TCRdb copy is limited to in-frame clones, with some not included. Among some 460,000 clones listed, roughly 87% were seen once. The sample comprised PBMCs or T cells enriched from blood (not recorded which). The receptors here all came from a woman aged 18-29 years who had recovered from COVID-19.

The chain has TRBV12-5 and TRBJ1-1; 7 bases fit TRBD1. V lost 7 bases to trimming and J lost 9 bases; unmatched junction nucleotides: 32. CDR1 is LGHNT and CDR2 is FRNRAP in the germline V gene. CDR3 size: 20 residues. This CDR3 reads CASAFATTGIGRPGKRKAFF. CDR3 nucleotide sequence: TGTGCTAGTGCCTTCGCTACGACAGGGATCGGCCGCCCGGGAAAAAGGAAAGCTTTCTTT.

Written as DNA, the CDR3 is TGCGCCAGCAGCTTGTCTGTAGCGGGTTTTTACGAGCAGTACTTC. It is translated as CASSLSVAGFYEQYF. The chain uses TRBV5-1 and TRBJ2-7; 7 bases are a match to TRBD2. The germline gives CDR1 SGHRS, CDR2 YFSETQ. There are 15 residues in the CDR3. J lost 4 bases, V lost 1 base, and 8 bases had no gene match.

The chain joins TRBV4-2 to TRBJ1-2; D call uncertain. Germline loops: CDR1 LGHNA, CDR2 YNFKEQ. V dropped 2 bases and J dropped 8 bases, with 12 bases sitting between them. The CDR3 runs 13 residues. The CDR3 nucleotides read TGTGCCAGCAGCCAAAGCGGAGGGAAGGGCTACACCTTC. As protein: CASSQSGGKGYTF.

V usage is TRBV28 and J usage is TRBJ2-7; TRBD1 agrees at 8 bases. J lost 4 bases, V lost 6 bases, and 14 bases had no gene match. CDR1 and CDR2 from the germline V gene are MDHEN and SYDVKM. The CDR3 has 16 residues. CDR3 bases: TGTGCCAGCAGGCCAACAAACCAGGGGGCTGGGTACGAGCAGTACTTC. This gives the protein CASRPTNQGAGYEQYF.

This clone turned up a few times. The CDR3 coding sequence is TGTGCCAGCTCACCAGAAGCGGACAGCCATGAAGCTTTCTTT. This codes for CASSPEADSHEAFF. The chain couples TRBV18 to TRBJ1-1; possibly TRBD1 for D (6 bases). CDR1 and CDR2 (germline): KGHSH, LQKENI. V shed 2 bases and J shed 7 bases, with 14 bases lying between them. The CDR3 contains 14 residues.

V and J are TRBV14 and TRBJ2-7, with D perhaps matching TRBD1 (6 bases). This CDR3 contains 14 residues. Deletions cut 1 base from V and 3 bases from J, with 10 bases between. CDR1 is SGHDN and CDR2 is FVKESK in the germline V gene. The chain's CDR3 is CASSQGQVNYEQYF. The CDR3 bases are TGTGCCAGCAGCCAAGGACAGGTGAACTACGAGCAGTACTTC.

This chain connects TRBV10-3 to TRBJ2-7; D is perhaps TRBD1 (7 bases). Germline CDR1 ENHRY, CDR2 SYGVKD. The CDR3 length is 13 residues. Trimming took off 8 bases at V and 3 bases at J, with 14 bases between the two ends. CDR3 in DNA: TGTGCCATCGGGGGGACAGAAAGCTACGAGCAGTACTTC. Residues: CAIGGTESYEQYF.